Each of the 13 T cell receptor beta chains below was sequenced from the same sample in a study of molecular identifiers for immune sequencing clone quantification. MiXCR, applied by TCRdb to the PCR reads, yields one record per CDR3 protein. Here the sample spans over 600,000 distinct CDR3 sequences, just under 20% being singletons. Sequencing was carried out using naive CD8+ T cells from blood, with Jurkat cell RNA spiked in. Subset specified: FACS-sorted CD8+CD4-CCR7+CD45RA+ naive T cells. These receptors came from a human donor in good health. Some libraries in this study had Jurkat cell RNA spiked in.

CDR3 in DNA: TGCGCCAGCGCTTGGGACCAAACCAAGGCCAATGAGCAGTTCTTC. This encodes CASAWDQTKANEQFF. The rearrangement links TRBV4-1 to TRBJ2-1; the D call may be TRBD1 or TRBD2 (5 bases each). The CDR3 has 15 residues. The germline gives CDR1 MGHRA, CDR2 YSYEKL. V was cut by 8 bases and J by 6 bases, with 20 bases left in between.

This clonotype was observed a few times. This chain uses TRBV5-5 with TRBJ2-3; D is uncertain. Per germline, CDR1 SGHKS and CDR2 YYEKEE (reference sequence). Trimming left V 2 bases short and J 0 bases short, with 13 bases between. The CDR3 totals 16 residues. CDR3 nucleotides: TGTGCCAGCAGCTTAGGAGAGAGTGCTAGCACAGATACGCAGTATTTT. Its protein is CASSLGESASTDTQYF.

This clonotype was counted at least ten times. V is TRBV11-2 and J is TRBJ2-5; 9 bases are shared with TRBD2. Germline lookup yields CDR1 SGHAT and CDR2 FQNNGV. The CDR3 is 16 amino acids. J gave up 1 base and V 1 base, and 4 bases lay outside the gene matches. The CDR3 region has the DNA TGTGCCAGCAGCTTAGGTAGCGGGAGTCTCCAAGAGACCCAGTACTTC. Residues: CASSLGSGSLQETQYF.

Ten or more counts support this clonotype. The chain couples TRBV11-2 to TRBJ2-3; 11 bases align to TRBD2. CDR3 length equals 16 residues. With 4 bases clipped from V and 4 bases from J, the junction kept 7 bases outside the gene matches. The germline gives CDR1 SGHAT, CDR2 FQNNGV. CDR3 in DNA: TGTGCCAGCAGCTACCTAGCGGGGGGCAATCCAGATACGCAGTATTTT. Amino acid sequence: CASSYLAGGNPDTQYF.

A note on this clonotype: This could be a read error, since a much larger clone is one nucleotide away. The chain employs TRBV6-2 or TRBV6-3 and TRBJ2-1; D gene unclear. The V gene lost 5 bases and the J gene lost 7 bases, with 9 bases spanning the gap. The germline V gene encodes CDR1 MNHEY and CDR2 SVGEGT. The CDR3 is 12 residues long. CDR3 sequence: CASSPFENEQFF. The DNA of the CDR3 is TGTGCCAGCAGTCCATTCGAAAATGAGCAGTTCTTC.

To note about this clonotype: This may stem from a read error, because a much larger clone lies one nucleotide away. This rearrangement joins TRBV9 to TRBJ2-3; no clear D gene. Germline V gene data show CDR1 as SGDLS and CDR2 as YYNGEE. This CDR3 has 16 amino acids. CDR3 sequence (DNA): TGTGTCAGCAGCATATCTGGGCCAGTGAGCACAGATACGCAGTATTTT. This gives the protein CVSSISGPVSTDTQYF. The full variable domain, its missing parts supplied by reference TRBV9 and TRBJ2-3, is DSGVTQTPKHLITATGQRVTLRCSPRSGDLSVYWYQQSLDQGLQFLIQYYNGEERAKGNILERFSAQQFPDLHSELNLSSLELGDSALYFCVSSISGPVSTDTQYFGPGTRLTVL.

Comments on this clonotype: This may be a read error: a much more frequent sequence differs by one nucleotide. This sequence joins TRBV6-2 or TRBV6-3 and TRBJ2-5, with D perhaps matching TRBD1 (6 bases). Germline-derived CDR1 and CDR2 are MNHEY and SVGEGT. The CDR3 spans 13 residues. This CDR3 is CACSYTGQETQYF. Written as DNA, the CDR3 is TGTGCCTGCAGTTACACAGGGCAAGAGACCCAGTACTTC.

This clonotype was observed at least ten times. This sequence joins TRBV5-4 and TRBJ2-5; 12 bases are a match to TRBD2. Unmatched junction bases numbered 13, after V lost 6 bases and J lost 1 base. Germline V CDR1 and CDR2: SGHNT, YYREEE (reference sequence). The CDR3 covers 18 residues. Here the CDR3 DNA reads TGTGCCAGCACCGACAGGACTAGCGGGGTCGGAATCCAAGAGACCCAGTACTTC. This sequence encodes CASTDRTSGVGIQETQYF.

This clonotype was recorded many times. This chain uses TRBV20-1 with TRBJ2-3, with TRBD2 matching over 11 bases. The ends lost 3 bases at V and 3 bases at J; junction bases unmatched: 11. In germline, CDR1 is DFQATT, CDR2 SNEGSKA (reference sequence). The CDR3 spans 17 residues. CDR3 sequence reads: CSASVASGRSVTDTQYF. The CDR3 DNA reads TGCAGTGCTAGTGTGGCTAGCGGGAGGTCAGTGACAGATACGCAGTATTTT.

This clonotype was observed once. With a much larger clone just one base away, this may be a read error. The chain uses TRBV7-9 and TRBJ2-2; D may correspond to TRBD1 or TRBD2 (5 bases each). This CDR3 comprises 13 residues. Germline CDR1 SEHNR, CDR2 FQNEAQ (reference sequence). The chain's CDR3 is CASKARGTGEPFF. CDR3 DNA sequence: TGTGCCAGCAAAGCCCGGGGCACCGGGGAGCCGTTTTTT.

The table lists this clonotype with a few counts. The V and J genes are TRBV27 and TRBJ2-3; D possibly uses TRBD1 or TRBD2 (6 bases each). Germline V gene lookup returns CDR1 MNHEY and CDR2 SMNVEV (reference sequence). Deletions cut 11 bases from V and 6 bases from J, with 15 bases between. The CDR3 is 12 amino acids. CDR3 loop: CAAGLQGDTQYF. For the CDR3, the DNA is TGTGCCGCGGGGCTCCAGGGGGATACGCAGTATTTT.

This clonotype was recorded at least ten times. This chain links TRBV4-1 with TRBJ2-2, with D unresolved. The CDR3 spans 13 residues. Germline values: CDR1 MGHRA, CDR2 YSYEKL. Trimming removed 3 bases from V and 3 bases from J, with 5 bases in between. CDR3 coding DNA: TGCGCCAGCAGCCAGCAGGACACCGGGGAGCTGTTTTTT. Translating gives CASSQQDTGELFF.

The sample holds many counts of this clonotype. The chain has TRBV3-1 and TRBJ2-3; D ambiguous. CDR3 size: 11 residues. V was shortened by 8 bases and J by 3 bases, with 6 bases between the two germline ends. The V gene's germline CDR1 is LGHDT and CDR2 YNNKEL (reference sequence). CDR3 sequence: CASSTTDTQYF. CDR3 DNA sequence: TGTGCCAGCTCAACGACAGATACGCAGTATTTT.